This T cell receptor beta chain originates from a study of T cells in Graves' hyperthyroidism and ophthalmopathy. Amplification of TCR beta CDR3 regions was performed using RNA transcripts as template. Initially, a first-round RT-PCR of the TCR CDR3 employed the HTBI primer set. TCRdb processed the multiplex PCR reads anew with MiXCR; each CDR3 protein has one entry. Of about 96,000 distinct CDR3 sequences listed, about 51% are singletons. The study enrolled patients aged 18 to 65 with newly diagnosed hyperthyroidism of under 2 months' duration. Patients were excluded because of uncontrolled infection, other autoimmune disease, pregnancy or lactation. Turning to this clonotype: Its antigen is not known. At one boundary the junction diverges from the germline segment, which might be a read error.

Study-wide findings and caveats: The majority of expanded thyroid clonotypes above 0.001 also appeared in blood.

This receptor was identified in a woman aged 40 to 50 with Graves' hyperthyroidism. Sequencing was done on a sample of blood.

In DNA, the CDR3 is TGTGCCAGCAGTGACCGGATTTCACCCCTCTACTTT. Encoded protein: CASSDRISPLYF. The chain carries TRBV25-1 and TRBJ1-6; D ambiguous. Germline V CDR1 and CDR2: MGHDK, SYGVNS. CDR3 length: 12 amino acids.